Following are 32 T cell receptor beta chains from one sample sequenced in a study of blood T cells in healthy people across ages. A sample-barcoded 5' primer and a J-beta primer mix were used in a second PCR of roughly 6 to 11 cycles. TCRdb re-called the 5' RACE reads with MiXCR, one entry per CDR3 protein. The sample yields 980,000 or so distinct CDR3 sequences, roughly 48% seen once. The sequencing input was blood. The receptors were gathered from a man in his thirties or forties in good health.

A word on this clonotype: It may be a read error: a sequence one base away is much more abundant. V gene TRBV29-1 combines with J gene TRBJ2-1; D is perhaps TRBD1 (6 bases). Germline assignment: CDR1 SQVTM and CDR2 ANQGSEA. Deletions cut 6 bases from V and 13 bases from J, with 25 bases between. There are 14 residues in the CDR3. CDR3 coding DNA: TGCAGCGTATCGGACAGCACAAAGGGGGAGACCCAGTTCTTC. Residues: CSVSDSTKGETQFF.

This clonotype was observed a few times. The rearrangement joins TRBV29-1 to TRBJ1-2; D not resolved. Germline V CDR1 and CDR2: SQVTM, ANQGSEA. The V gene lost 2 bases and the J gene lost 0 bases, with 7 bases spanning the gap. CDR3 length: 13 amino acids. The CDR3 region is CSVELPANYGYTF. The CDR3 nucleotides read TGCAGCGTTGAACTCCCAGCTAACTATGGCTACACCTTC.

The chain combines TRBV4-2 with TRBJ2-3; TRBD1 aligns across 7 bases. CDR1 is LGHNA and CDR2 is YNFKEQ in the germline V gene. Trimming at V came to 7 bases and at J to 0 bases, leaving 10 bases not matched to a gene. This CDR3 is built from 16 residues. The CDR3 here is CASKTRGGASTDTQYF. The CDR3 DNA sequence: TGTGCCAGCAAAACCCGAGGGGGCGCGAGCACAGATACGCAGTATTTT.

This clonotype was observed a few times. The genes are TRBV11-2 and TRBJ2-5; TRBD1 might be the D (6 bases). Germline loops: CDR1 SGHAT, CDR2 FQNNGV. The V gene lost 6 bases and the J gene lost 5 bases, with 13 bases spanning the gap. The CDR3 is made up of 13 amino acids. CDR3: CASRSTGYETQYF. CDR3 nucleotides: TGTGCCAGCAGATCGACAGGTTATGAGACCCAGTACTTC.

CDR3 loop: CASSQQPRDEKLFF. The CDR3 region has the DNA TGTGCCAGCAGCCAACAGCCGCGGGATGAAAAACTGTTTTTT. J is TRBJ1-4 and V is TRBV9, with D unclear. The CDR3 loop spans 14 amino acids. Trimming removed 4 bases from V and 6 bases from J, with 13 bases in between. Germline V lookup: CDR1 SGDLS, CDR2 YYNGEE.

The chain combines TRBV29-1 with TRBJ1-2; possible D gene TRBD1, 5 bases. CDR3 length: 12 residues. CDR1 is SQVTM and CDR2 is ANQGSEA in the germline V gene. The germline V and J ends were trimmed by 2 bases and 7 bases, with 11 bases remaining between them. The CDR3 bases are TGCAGCGTTGAATCGGGGGTGGGTGGCTACACCTTC. Translation gives CSVESGVGGYTF.

Only one count was recorded for this clonotype. This chain uses TRBV21-1 with TRBJ2-7; the table's D call of TRBD1 was not tested on the DNA. TRBV21-1 is a pseudogene. The length of the CDR3 is 15 residues. CDR3: CASSKPIGPIYEQYF. CDR3 DNA sequence: TGTGCCAGCAGCAAACCCATCGGTCCCATTTACGAGCAGTACTTC.

The J gene is TRBJ2-1, the V gene TRBV2; D is possibly TRBD1 (6 bases). Germline V lookup: CDR1 SNHLY, CDR2 FYNNEI. Trimming pared 6 bases from V and 3 bases from J, leaving 15 bases between. This CDR3 spans 15 amino acids. The CDR3 DNA reads as TGTGCCAGCAGCTACACAGGGACCTTCTACAATGAGCAGTTCTTC. It specifies CASSYTGTFYNEQFF.

The chain recombines TRBV15 with TRBJ2-7, with a tentative D call TRBD1 (5 bases). The CDR3 has 13 residues. V was clipped by 6 bases and J by 0 bases, with 9 bases between them. Germline CDR1 is LNHNV and CDR2 is YYDKDF (reference sequence). The CDR3: CATRDTASYEQYF. The CDR3 DNA follows: TGTGCCACCAGGGACACGGCCTCCTACGAGCAGTACTTC. The whole variable domain, filled in from reference TRBV15 and TRBJ2-7, reads DAMVIQNPRYQVTQFGKPVTLSCSQTLNHNVMYWYQQKSSQAPKLLFHYYDKDFNNEADTPDNFQSRRPNTSFCFLDIRSPGLGDTAMYLCATRDTASYEQYFGPGTRLTVT.

This clonotype was observed a few times. The chain carries TRBV6-2 or TRBV6-3 and TRBJ2-7; 8 bases line up with TRBD1. Per the germline V gene, CDR1 is MNHEY and CDR2 is SVGEGT. CDR3 length equals 16 residues. Trimming cost V 6 bases and J 2 bases; bases outside gene matches: 12. The CDR3, as DNA: TGTGCCAGCAGAACTGTCGGACAGGGATCTCCCTACGAGCAGTACTTC. Its translation: CASRTVGQGSPYEQYF.

This clonotype was detected many times. V gene TRBV29-1 combines with J gene TRBJ1-1; TRBD1 might be the D (6 bases). Germline-derived CDR1 and CDR2 are SQVTM and ANQGSEA. Trimming stripped 4 bases from V and 4 bases from J, with 10 bases between. This CDR3 region has 12 residues. CDR3 loop: CSVGGQGTEAFF. For the CDR3, the DNA is TGCAGCGTTGGGGGGCAGGGCACTGAAGCTTTCTTT.

About this clonotype itself: Just one base apart from a much larger clone, this may be a read error. V gene TRBV7-2 combines with J gene TRBJ2-7, with 7 bases matching TRBD2. The germline V gene has CDR1 SGHTA and CDR2 FQGNSA. V trimming: 10 bases; J trimming: 6 bases; junction bases outside the gene matches: 12. The CDR3 has 13 residues. CDR3 sequence: CANRTRLAGEQYF. CDR3 nucleotides: TGTGCCAACAGAACGCGACTAGCTGGCGAGCAGTACTTC.

This clonotype was counted a single time. This chain uses TRBV15 with TRBJ2-4; D call uncertain. The CDR3 length is 13 residues. Germline V gene sequence: CDR1 LNHNV, CDR2 YYDKDF (reference sequence). Trimming removed 5 bases from V and 6 bases from J, with 11 bases in between. For the CDR3, the DNA is TGTGCCACCAGCCCGGTTCCTGGAAACATTCAGTACTTC. Its protein is CATSPVPGNIQYF.

This clonotype has just a few counts. The CDR3 is CASSSSSLTRDSNEKLFF. In nucleotides, the CDR3 is TGTGCCAGCAGTTCAAGTTCCCTGACCCGGGACAGCAATGAAAAACTGTTTTTT. This chain joins TRBV7-9 and TRBJ1-4; TRBD1 matches 7 bases. The trim removed 6 bases at V and 5 bases at J, leaving 18 bases unmatched. The germline V gene has CDR1 SEHNR and CDR2 FQNEAQ (reference sequence). This CDR3 is built from 18 residues.

This chain joins TRBV6-1 and TRBJ2-4; 10 positions match TRBD1. The DNA end lines up better with TRBJ2-7; the J call may be wrong. The CDR3 is 15 amino acids. CDR1 and CDR2 (germline): MNHNS, SASEGT. The CDR3, as DNA: TGTGCCAGCAGTGAGCCGGGACAGGGGAGAAACGAGCAGTACTTC. Its translation is CASSEPGQGRNEQYF.

The chain employs TRBV11-1 and TRBJ2-7; D is ambiguous. The CDR3 consists of 14 residues. Germline-derived CDR1 and CDR2 are SGHAT and FQDESV (reference sequence). V lost 8 bases and J lost 2, with 16 bases in between. DNA for the CDR3: TGTGCCAGCTGCCTTGGGCTTACTACCTACGAGCAGTACTTC. It specifies CASCLGLTTYEQYF. The whole variable domain, remainder taken from reference TRBV11-1 and TRBJ2-7, is EAEVAQSPRYKITEKSQAVAFWCDPISGHATLYWYRQILGQGPELLVQFQDESVVDDSQLPKDRFSAERLKGVDSTLKIQPAELGDSAMYLCASCLGLTTYEQYFGPGTRLTVT.

This clonotype was seen more than once but under ten times. This chain uses TRBV27 with TRBJ2-7; tentatively, D is TRBD1 or TRBD2 (7 bases each). Germline lookup yields CDR1 MNHEY and CDR2 SMNVEV (reference sequence). The CDR3 totals 16 residues. V lost 5 bases to trimming and J lost 6 bases, with 23 bases between them. The CDR3 bases are TGTGCCAGCAGTCTCAGGGGGGGGGTCCTCCTAGCCGAGCAGTACTTC. Its translation: CASSLRGGVLLAEQYF.

The rearrangement links TRBV12-3 or TRBV12-4 to TRBJ1-3; D gene ambiguous. The CDR3 spans 11 residues. Trimming shortened V by 3 bases and J by 4 bases, and 1 base separated the two germline ends. The CDR3 bases are TGTGCCAGCAGTTTGGGAAACACCATATATTTT. Encoded protein: CASSLGNTIYF.

This clonotype was recorded a few times. The chain employs TRBV9 and TRBJ1-2; D is unclear. With 4 bases removed from V and 8 bases from J, the gap between germline ends came to 18 bases. The CDR3 runs 14 residues. Per the germline V gene, CDR1 is SGDLS and CDR2 is YYNGEE. CDR3 nucleotides: TGTGCCAGCAGCACCAGCTACGGCAGCTGGGGCTACACCTTC. It codes for CASSTSYGSWGYTF.

Details on this clonotype: Its ends do not fully match the called genes, so a read error is possible. The rearrangement joins TRBV3-1 to TRBJ2-3; 7 bases align to TRBD1. Germline lookup yields CDR1 LGHDT and CDR2 YNNKEL (reference sequence). The length of the CDR3 is 15 residues. CDR3 nucleotide sequence: TGTGCCAGCAGCCAAGATTGGGGACAGACAGACACGCAGTATTTT. This encodes CASSQDWGQTDTQYF.

The V call is TRBV7-2, the J call TRBJ1-5; 7 bases fit TRBD1. Unmatched junction bases numbered 8, after V lost 8 bases and J lost 7 bases. The CDR3 runs to 13 residues. Germline V gene lookup returns CDR1 SGHTA and CDR2 FQGNSA. CDR3 protein: CASGQESWQPQHF. The DNA of the CDR3 is TGTGCCAGCGGACAGGAAAGTTGGCAGCCCCAGCATTTT.

This clonotype was observed once. The junction departs from germline at one end; a sequencing error may be responsible. The chain couples TRBV7-7 to TRBJ2-3; D may be TRBD1 or TRBD2 (5 bases each). CDR1 and CDR2 from the germline V gene are SSHAT and FNYEAQ (reference sequence). CDR3 size: 14 residues. This CDR3 reads CASSPGLGVDTQYF. In DNA, the CDR3 is TGTGCTAGCAGCCCGGGGCTGGGGGTAGATACGCAGTATTTT.

This clonotype was counted between two and nine times. The chain combines TRBV5-1 with TRBJ2-1; D gene ambiguous. V was pared by 0 bases and J by 13 bases, with 11 bases between. The germline CDR1 and CDR2 sequences are SGHRS and YFSETQ. CDR3 length: 12 residues. CDR3 nucleotides: TGCGCCAGCAGCTTGGAGTCACGGCCTCAGTTCTTC. It is translated as CASSLESRPQFF.

The chain combines TRBV6-6 with TRBJ1-6; no firm D call. Per germline, CDR1 MNHNY and CDR2 SVGAGI (reference sequence). Trimming removed 6 bases at V and 11 bases at J, with 11 bases between. This CDR3 comprises 12 residues. This CDR3 is CASRLVGTPLHF. As DNA, the CDR3 is TGTGCCAGCAGACTCGTCGGGACACCCCTCCACTTT.

The rearrangement links TRBV5-1 to TRBJ2-4, with 7 bases that match TRBD1. Gene TRBJ2-7 matches the end of the DNA better, so the J call may be wrong. The CDR3 is 16 residues long. Germline V gives CDR1 SGHRS, CDR2 YFSETQ. The CDR3 nucleotides read TGCGCCAGCAGCTCAGGACCGGGACAGAGCCTCTACGAGCAGTACTTC. Residues: CASSSGPGQSLYEQYF.

The rearrangement links TRBV15 to TRBJ2-3, with D maybe TRBD1 (8 bases). The CDR3 covers 15 residues. From germline, CDR1 is LNHNV and CDR2 YYDKDF (reference sequence). The germline V and J ends were trimmed by 4 bases and 1 base, with 12 bases remaining between them. CDR3 residues: CATSIQGGGTDTQYF. CDR3 DNA sequence: TGTGCCACCAGCATACAGGGGGGGGGCACAGATACGCAGTATTTT.

The chain is built from TRBV6-2 or TRBV6-3 and TRBJ1-5; no definite D call. The V gene's germline CDR1 is MNHEY and CDR2 SVGEGT. The CDR3 is 16 residues long. V was trimmed by 2 bases and J by 10 bases, leaving 21 bases between them. The CDR3 region is CASSYPGVRDREPQHF. DNA of the CDR3: TGTGCCAGCAGTTACCCCGGGGTGCGTGATCGGGAACCCCAGCATTTT.

This clonotype was counted only a few times. The chain recombines TRBV4-3 with TRBJ1-6, with 7 bases identical to TRBD1. The CDR3 extends over 16 amino acids. Germline CDR1 LGHNA, CDR2 YSLEER. V lost 4 bases, J lost 7 bases, and 10 bases stayed unmatched. The CDR3 is CASSLKTGTENSPLHF. CDR3 in DNA: TGCGCCAGCAGCCTGAAGACCGGGACAGAAAATTCACCCCTCCACTTT.

This chain uses TRBV4-2 with TRBJ1-5; 9 bases fit TRBD1. Germline V gives CDR1 LGHNA, CDR2 YNFKEQ. V trimming: 4 bases; J trimming: 1 base; junction bases outside the gene matches: 14. The CDR3 extends over 19 amino acids. The CDR3 DNA is TGTGCCAGCAGCCGTACGCAGGGACAGGGCATGGTAAGCAATCAGCCCCAGCATTTT. Protein sequence: CASSRTQGQGMVSNQPQHF.

In this sample, this clonotype turned up a few times. The gene calls are TRBV10-3 and TRBJ2-3, with 7 positions matching TRBD1. The CDR3 runs 14 residues. Germline assignment: CDR1 ENHRY and CDR2 SYGVKD. With 5 bases clipped from V and 2 bases from J, the junction kept 4 bases outside the gene matches. Here the CDR3 reads CAISTGTDTDTQYF. The DNA of the CDR3 is TGTGCCATCAGTACCGGGACAGACACAGATACGCAGTATTTT.

The genes are TRBV5-8 and TRBJ2-5; the match to TRBD1 covers 8 bases. With the DNA end fitting TRBJ2-7 better, the J assignment may be wrong. The CDR3 covers 14 residues. The germline V gene has CDR1 SGHTS and CDR2 YDEGEE. The CDR3 is CASSSFDRGHEQYF. Written as DNA, the CDR3 is TGTGCCAGCAGCTCCTTCGACAGGGGCCACGAGCAGTACTTC.

Concerning this clonotype itself: In this CDR3 the conserved last residue, phenylalanine or tryptophan, is missing, so a read error is likely. The chain uses TRBV9 and TRBJ1-2, with D perhaps TRBD1 (5 bases). The CDR3 is 16 amino acids. The germline gives CDR1 SGDLS, CDR2 YYNGEE. Between the trimmed V and J ends, which lost 0 bases and 1 base, there was a span of 13 bases. The CDR3 here is CASSVAPQGGNYGYTS. The CDR3 nucleotides are TGTGCCAGCAGCGTAGCTCCTCAGGGAGGTAACTATGGCTACACCTCC.